These 27 T cell receptor beta chains share one sample of origin, sequenced in a study of blood T cell repertoires in COVID-19. Profiled with immunoSEQ multiplex PCR; TCRdb holds only in-frame clones, not every one. The sample shows 150,000 to 200,000 clones, 85% to 90% of them seen only once. The material sequenced was peripheral blood. All receptors derive from a woman aged 55-75 years with COVID-19, enrolled during active disease.

The chain uses TRBV30 and TRBJ1-2; TRBD1 is a possible D gene (5 bases). The germline V and J ends were trimmed by 0 bases and 9 bases, with 11 bases remaining between them. This CDR3 contains 12 residues. Germline V gene lookup returns CDR1 GTSNPN and CDR2 SVGIG (reference sequence). The CDR3 nucleotides are TGTGCCTGGAGTGTAGGGTCAGGGAGCTACACCTTC. Encoded protein: CAWSVGSGSYTF.

The V gene is TRBV19, the J gene TRBJ1-6; 7 bases are shared with TRBD1. Germline CDR1 and CDR2: LNHDA and SQIVND (reference sequence). CDR3 length: 15 amino acids. V lost 7 bases, J lost 8 bases, and 11 bases stayed unmatched. CDR3 sequence: CASTKATGSYSPLHF. The DNA of the CDR3 is TGTGCCAGTACCAAAGCGACAGGGTCGTATTCACCCCTCCACTTT.

This clone came up a few times. The chain uses TRBV19 and TRBJ2-2; 9 bases are shared with TRBD1. Germline CDR1 is LNHDA and CDR2 is SQIVND (reference sequence). After removal of 7 bases from V and 6 bases from J, the junction contained 6 bases not matched to a gene. The CDR3 runs 14 residues. The CDR3 coding sequence is TGTGCCAGTAAACACAGGGGGCAGGCCGGGGAGCTGTTTTTT. The encoded protein is CASKHRGQAGELFF.

The chain carries TRBV6-2 or TRBV6-3 and TRBJ1-3; no clear D gene. The germline gives CDR1 MNHEY, CDR2 SVGEGT. CDR3 length: 12 residues. Trimming took 6 bases from V and 9 from J, leaving 12 bases between them. The CDR3: CASSSDWLTIYF. The DNA of the CDR3 is TGTGCCAGCAGCTCGGACTGGCTCACCATATATTTT.

A single count supports this clone. The chain uses TRBV30 and TRBJ1-1; D uncertain. Germline V gene data show CDR1 as GTSNPN and CDR2 as SVGIG (reference sequence). This CDR3 spans 14 amino acids. V lost 0 bases, J lost 5 bases, and 13 bases lay in between. CDR3 bases: TGTGCCTGGAGTGTAAGAGCGCAGAGGACTGAAGCTTTCTTT. Translated, it gives CAWSVRAQRTEAFF. Filled out from reference TRBV30 and TRBJ1-1, the complete variable domain reads SQTIHQWPATLVQPVGSPLSLECTVEGTSNPNLYWYRQAAGRGLQLLFYSVGIGQISSEVPQNLSASRPQDRQFILSSKKLLLSDSGFYLCAWSVRAQRTEAFFGQGTRLTVV.

The chain joins TRBV5-6 to TRBJ2-1; 8 nucleotides agree with TRBD1. From germline, CDR1 is SGHDT and CDR2 YYEEEE. The junction had 10 bases not matched to a gene; V was cut back by 3 bases and J by 8 bases. The CDR3 has 15 residues. CDR3 coding DNA: TGTGCCAGCAGCTCGCGAAGACAGGGGCGCGATGAGCAGTTCTTC. Translation gives CASSSRRQGRDEQFF.

There are many counts of this clone. V is TRBV5-4 and J is TRBJ2-7; 8 bases are a match to TRBD2. This CDR3 is built from 14 residues. Germline CDR1 is SGHNT and CDR2 is YYREEE (reference sequence). V trimming: 4 bases; J trimming: 5 bases; junction bases outside the gene matches: 8. The CDR3 nucleotides are TGTGCCAGCAGCCCGAAAACTAGCGGCCACGAGCAGTACTTC. Translated, it gives CASSPKTSGHEQYF.

V gene TRBV27 combines with J gene TRBJ2-7; no definite D call. CDR1 is MNHEY, CDR2 SMNVEV, per germline (reference sequence). V was pared by 3 bases and J by 3 bases, with 9 bases between. The CDR3 totals 13 residues. The CDR3 loop is CASSFPGNYEQYF. The CDR3 DNA follows: TGTGCCAGCAGTTTTCCCGGTAACTACGAGCAGTACTTC.

This sequence joins TRBV4-1 and TRBJ2-7, with 10 bases matching TRBD1. CDR1 and CDR2 from the germline V gene are MGHRA and YSYEKL. The CDR3 covers 14 residues. V dropped 4 bases and J dropped 5; count of bases not matched to a gene: 5. The CDR3 region has the DNA TGCGCCAGCAGCCTATGGGACAGGGGAAACGAGCAGTACTTC. This gives the protein CASSLWDRGNEQYF.

The chain combines TRBV11-3 with TRBJ1-2; 7 positions match TRBD1. Losses at the gene ends were 5 bases for V and 7 bases for J; bases not matched to a gene: 7. The germline gives CDR1 SGHNT, CDR2 YENEEA. The length of the CDR3 is 13 residues. In DNA form, the CDR3 reads TGTGCCAGCAGCCCGACAGGGCTTTCTGGCTACACCTTC. Translation: CASSPTGLSGYTF.

The chain employs TRBV30 and TRBJ1-2; the D gene is possibly TRBD1 (5 bases). Trimming removed 2 bases at V and 2 bases at J, with 12 bases between. The CDR3 spans 14 residues. CDR1 and CDR2 from the germline V gene are GTSNPN and SVGIG (reference sequence). The DNA of the CDR3 is TGTGCCTGGAGTCGGGCAGGGAACAACTATGGCTACACCTTC. Amino acid sequence: CAWSRAGNNYGYTF. Complete variable domain (other parts from reference TRBV30 and TRBJ1-2): SQTIHQWPATLVQPVGSPLSLECTVEGTSNPNLYWYRQAAGRGLQLLFYSVGIGQISSEVPQNLSASRPQDRQFILSSKKLLLSDSGFYLCAWSRAGNNYGYTFGSGTRLTVV.

The CDR3 DNA reads as TGTGCCAGTGCCACAGGGGCTGGGGCCAACGTCCTGACTTTC. Protein sequence: CASATGAGANVLTF. The chain links TRBV19 to TRBJ2-6, with 7 positions matching TRBD1. The CDR3 runs 14 residues. J gave up 2 bases and V 8 bases, and 3 bases lay outside the gene matches. Germline assignment: CDR1 LNHDA and CDR2 SQIVND (reference sequence). Drawing the rest from reference TRBV19 and TRBJ2-6, the complete variable domain is DGGITQSPKYLFRKEGQNVTLSCEQNLNHDAMYWYRQDPGQGLRLIYYSQIVNDFQKGDIAEGYSVSREKKESFPLTVTSAQKNPTAFYLCASATGAGANVLTFGAGSRLTVL.

V usage is TRBV7-8 and J usage is TRBJ1-4, with TRBD1 as a possible D gene (5 bases). This CDR3 is 15 amino acids long. From germline, CDR1 is SGHVS and CDR2 FQNEAQ. V dropped 6 bases and J dropped 5 bases, with 16 bases sitting between them. The CDR3 loop is CASSQETVSNEKLFF. CDR3 bases: TGTGCCAGCAGTCAGGAGACAGTTTCCAATGAAAAACTGTTTTTT.

V gene TRBV7-9 combines with J gene TRBJ1-6; TRBD1 is a possible D gene (5 bases). V lost 1 base to trimming and J lost 6 bases, with 10 bases between them. The CDR3 runs to 15 residues. The germline CDR1 and CDR2 sequences are SEHNR and FQNEAQ (reference sequence). CDR3 sequence (DNA): TGTGCCAGCAGCTTAGTCTCAGGGCCTAATTCACCCCTCCACTTT. Protein sequence: CASSLVSGPNSPLHF.

V gene TRBV12-3 or TRBV12-4 combines with J gene TRBJ1-2, with D uncertain. The length of the CDR3 is 11 residues. V was cut by 2 bases and J by 7 bases, with 5 bases left in between. DNA of the CDR3: TGTGCCAGCAGTTTAAGCGTTGGCTACACCTTC. It codes for CASSLSVGYTF.

This chain connects TRBV6-6 to TRBJ1-3; 8 nucleotides match TRBD1. CDR3 size: 17 residues. Germline V gene data show CDR1 as MNHNY and CDR2 as SVGAGI (reference sequence). V lost 5 bases and J lost 4; bases outside the gene matches: 13. DNA for the CDR3: TGTGCCAGCAGTCCTCATACCCGGCAGGGGGCCGGAAACACCATATATTTT. Its translation is CASSPHTRQGAGNTIYF.

This chain connects TRBV5-1 to TRBJ2-1, with unresolved D. The V end lost 0 bases, the J end lost 12 bases, and 13 bases lay between the germline ends. The germline V gene encodes CDR1 SGHRS and CDR2 YFSETQ. The CDR3 totals 13 residues. CDR3 DNA: TGCGCCAGCAGCTTGGAACTTCGCATTGGGCAGTTCTTC. Translation gives CASSLELRIGQFF.

The chain combines TRBV19 with TRBJ1-2, with 9 bases aligning to TRBD1. The V segment lost 5 bases and the J segment 7 bases; nucleotides outside the gene matches: 17. CDR1 and CDR2 from the germline V gene are LNHDA and SQIVND (reference sequence). The CDR3 contains 17 residues. The CDR3 DNA reads TGTGCCAGTAGTCCCGGGACAGGGCTTTGGGTTGGTTCTGGCTACACCTTC. Its protein product is CASSPGTGLWVGSGYTF.

V and J are TRBV5-4 and TRBJ1-2; 7 bases align to TRBD1. CDR1 is SGHNT and CDR2 is YYREEE in the germline V gene (reference sequence). The CDR3 totals 13 residues. Unmatched junction bases numbered 4, after V lost 4 bases and J lost 4 bases. The CDR3 DNA reads TGTGCCAGCAGCATGAAGGGGGCCTATGGCTACACCTTC. Encoded protein: CASSMKGAYGYTF.

This chain joins TRBV30 and TRBJ2-3, with 9 bases lining up with TRBD2. Looked up from germline, CDR1 is GTSNPN and CDR2 is SVGIG (reference sequence). The CDR3 totals 13 residues. Trimming at V came to 3 bases and at J to 4 bases, leaving 2 bases not matched to a gene. In DNA, the CDR3 is TGTGCCTGGAGCGGACTAGCGCCAGATACGCAGTATTTT. The encoded protein is CAWSGLAPDTQYF.

The chain links TRBV9 to TRBJ2-2; 7 nucleotides agree with TRBD1. Germline V gene lookup returns CDR1 SGDLS and CDR2 YYNGEE. V trimming: 4 bases; J trimming: 2 bases; junction bases outside the gene matches: 8. CDR3 size: 16 residues. Here the CDR3 DNA reads TGTGCCAGCAGCTTTGGACAGGTCGCAAACACCGGGGAGCTGTTTTTT. The encoded protein is CASSFGQVANTGELFF.

The chain combines TRBV13 with TRBJ2-1, with D unresolved. Per germline, CDR1 PRHDT and CDR2 FYEKMQ (reference sequence). V lost 2 bases and J 0 bases, leaving 14 bases between the germline ends. The CDR3 is 17 amino acids. The CDR3 reads CASSLSVTLSSYNEQFF. In DNA, the CDR3 is TGTGCCAGCAGCTTAAGCGTGACGCTTAGCTCCTACAATGAGCAGTTCTTC.

The J gene is TRBJ2-1, the V gene TRBV30; perhaps TRBD1 as D (6 bases). The CDR3 runs 14 residues. V was cut by 2 bases and J by 4 bases, with 12 bases left in between. The germline CDR1 and CDR2 sequences are GTSNPN and SVGIG (reference sequence). The CDR3 DNA follows: TGTGCCTGGAGTCGCCAGACAGGTTACAATGAGCAGTTCTTC. Translating it yields CAWSRQTGYNEQFF.

The J gene is TRBJ1-2, the V gene TRBV29-1; weak D call: TRBD1 (6 bases). The V and J ends lost 6 bases and 8 bases respectively, with 22 bases between them. The germline V gene has CDR1 SQVTM and CDR2 ANQGSEA. The CDR3 is 14 residues long. For the CDR3, the DNA is TGCAGCGTCACCGGGACAACGAACCTGGGAGGCTACACCTTC. Translating it yields CSVTGTTNLGGYTF.

V gene TRBV4-3 combines with J gene TRBJ1-2, with a possible D match to TRBD1 (6 bases). V was pared by 1 base and J by 2 bases, with 14 bases between. The germline V gene has CDR1 LGHNA and CDR2 YSLEER. This CDR3 comprises 16 residues. In DNA, the CDR3 is TGCGCCAGCAGCCAAGCAGGGGCTGGGGGCAACTATGGCTACACCTTC. Protein product: CASSQAGAGGNYGYTF.

This clone has a single count. The chain employs TRBV4-3 and TRBJ1-1; D remains ambiguous. CDR3 length: 13 amino acids. CDR1 and CDR2 (germline): LGHNA, YSLEER. V shed 1 base and J shed 5 bases, with 8 bases lying between them. The CDR3 loop reads CASSQAAGTEAFF. CDR3 DNA sequence: TGCGCCAGCAGCCAAGCAGCGGGAACTGAAGCTTTCTTT.

The genes are TRBV5-1 and TRBJ2-1; 11 bases line up with TRBD1. J gave up 7 bases and V 4 bases, and 10 bases lay outside the gene matches. Germline V gene sequence: CDR1 SGHRS, CDR2 YFSETQ. The CDR3 has 16 residues. CDR3 DNA sequence: TGCGCCAGCAGCCTGAAGGACAGGGGGCTCAGGAATGAGCAGTTCTTC. Protein product: CASSLKDRGLRNEQFF.